The next 9 T cell receptor beta chains were all read from a single sample in a study of PD-L1 blockade in urothelial cancer. This table comes from immunoSEQ multiplex PCR, and its TCRdb copy is limited to in-frame clones, with some not included. Among fewer than 85,000 clones, 84% were seen once, and the ten largest hold approximately 10%. This sample's time point: pretreatment peripheral blood. Sequencing used PBMCs, obtained around atezolizumab (anti-PD-L1) treatment. The receptors were sampled from a woman in her 70s with urothelial cancer.

In its sample, this clone was seen many times. This chain joins TRBV18 and TRBJ1-4; 7 bases fit TRBD1. The CDR3 has 16 residues. Germline V gives CDR1 KGHSH, CDR2 LQKENI. J gave up 0 bases and V 5 bases, and 6 bases lay outside the gene matches. The CDR3 region is CASSSTGIATNEKLFF. CDR3 coding DNA: TGTGCCAGCTCATCGACAGGGATTGCAACTAATGAAAAACTGTTTTTT. The variable domain in full, completed from reference TRBV18 and TRBJ1-4, reads NAGVMQNPRHLVRRRGQEARLRCSPMKGHSHVYWYRQLPEEGLKFMVYLQKENIIDESGMPKERFSAEFPKEGPSILRIQQVVRGDSAAYFCASSSTGIATNEKLFFGSGTQLSVL.

V is TRBV2 and J is TRBJ2-5, with 7 bases lining up with TRBD1. The CDR3 has 15 residues. Germline V gene sequence: CDR1 SNHLY, CDR2 FYNNEI. V shed 3 bases and J 5 bases; nucleotides not matched to a gene: 9. Written as DNA, the CDR3 is TGTGCCAGCAGTGACAACAGGGGCGGCCGGGAGACCCAGTACTTC. Its protein is CASSDNRGGRETQYF.

The chain links TRBV5-1 to TRBJ2-7; unclear D gene. Trimming pared 0 bases from V and 6 bases from J, leaving 10 bases between. Germline CDR1 and CDR2: SGHRS and YFSETQ. The CDR3 contains 13 residues. CDR3 amino acids: CASSLAVQAEQYF. The DNA for the CDR3 is TGCGCCAGCAGCTTGGCCGTCCAGGCCGAGCAGTACTTC.

CDR3 DNA sequence: TGCGCCAGCAGCTCTCTCACTGCGACAGGGGGTTCCTACGAGCAGTACTTC. It yields the protein CASSSLTATGGSYEQYF. The chain joins TRBV5-1 to TRBJ2-7; 9 positions match TRBD1. CDR3 length equals 17 residues. V gave up 3 bases and J gave up 1 base; unmatched junction bases: 11. Germline loops: CDR1 SGHRS, CDR2 YFSETQ. Combining the CDR3 with reference TRBV5-1 and TRBJ2-7 gives the whole variable domain KAGVTQTPRYLIKTRGQQVTLSCSPISGHRSVSWYQQTPGQGLQFLFEYFSETQRNKGNFPGRFSGRQFSNSRSEMNVSTLELGDSALYLCASSSLTATGGSYEQYFGPGTRLTVT.

The chain links TRBV18 to TRBJ2-3; 8 nucleotides align to TRBD2. After removal of 4 bases from V and 2 bases from J, the junction contained 8 bases not matched to a gene. Germline V gene data show CDR1 as KGHSH and CDR2 as LQKENI. The CDR3 has 16 amino acids. CDR3 sequence: CASSRESGGNTDTQYF. CDR3 sequence (DNA): TGTGCCAGCTCACGGGAGTCGGGAGGGAACACAGATACGCAGTATTTT.

The genes are TRBV30 and TRBJ2-7; D may be TRBD1 (5 bases). The germline gives CDR1 GTSNPN, CDR2 SVGIG (reference sequence). V gave up 0 bases and J gave up 1 base, with 10 bases separating them. This CDR3 has 14 residues. The CDR3 is CAWSVGAGSYEQYF. CDR3 coding DNA: TGTGCCTGGAGTGTAGGGGCAGGTTCCTACGAGCAGTACTTC.

The chain links TRBV7-3 to TRBJ2-2; 13 bases match TRBD2. Germline trimming cut 5 bases from V and 4 bases from J; bases unmatched to any gene: 4. The CDR3 sequence is 16 residues long. The germline CDR1 and CDR2 sequences are SGHTA and FQGTGA. CDR3 in DNA: TGTGCCAGCAGCCCCGGACTAGCGGGAGTCACCGGGGAGCTGTTTTTT. Translation gives CASSPGLAGVTGELFF.

This clone was seen once. The chain is built from TRBV5-1 and TRBJ2-2; perhaps TRBD2 as D (7 bases). V shed 0 bases and J shed 6 bases, with 12 bases lying between them. Per germline, CDR1 SGHRS and CDR2 YFSETQ. This CDR3 contains 15 residues. The chain's CDR3 is CASSLDRRGPGELFF. In DNA, the CDR3 is TGCGCCAGCAGCTTGGATCGGCGGGGGCCCGGGGAGCTGTTTTTT.

The V and J genes are TRBV7-2 and TRBJ2-7, with 7 bases lining up with TRBD1. J lost 0 bases, V lost 4 bases, and 9 bases had no gene match. The CDR3 covers 16 residues. CDR1 is SGHTA and CDR2 is FQGNSA in the germline V gene. CDR3 DNA sequence: TGTGCCAGCAGCTCGCGGACAGGCTCGATCTCCTACGAGCAGTACTTC. Its translation: CASSSRTGSISYEQYF.